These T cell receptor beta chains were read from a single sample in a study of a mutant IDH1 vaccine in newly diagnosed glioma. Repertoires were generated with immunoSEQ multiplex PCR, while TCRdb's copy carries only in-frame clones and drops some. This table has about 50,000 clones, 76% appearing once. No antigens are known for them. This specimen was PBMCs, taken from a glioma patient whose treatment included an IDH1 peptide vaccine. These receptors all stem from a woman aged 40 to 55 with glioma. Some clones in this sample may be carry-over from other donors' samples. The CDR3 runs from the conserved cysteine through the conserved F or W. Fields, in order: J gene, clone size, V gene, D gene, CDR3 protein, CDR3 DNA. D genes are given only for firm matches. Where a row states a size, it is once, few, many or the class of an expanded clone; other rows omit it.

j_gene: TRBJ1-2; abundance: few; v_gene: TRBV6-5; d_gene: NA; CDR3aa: CASRTGTGIYGYTF; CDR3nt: TGTGCCAGCAGGACAGGAACAGGGATCTATGGCTACACCTTC
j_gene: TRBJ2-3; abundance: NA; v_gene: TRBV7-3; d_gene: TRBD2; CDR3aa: CASSPSGGAADTQYF; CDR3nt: TGTGCCAGCAGCCCTAGCGGGGGGGCTGCAGATACGCAGTATTTT
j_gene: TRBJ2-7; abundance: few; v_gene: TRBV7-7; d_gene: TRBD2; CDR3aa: CASSLVFGGAGSEQYF; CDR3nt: TGTGCTAGCAGCTTAGTCTTCGGGGGGGCGGGAAGCGAGCAGTACTTC
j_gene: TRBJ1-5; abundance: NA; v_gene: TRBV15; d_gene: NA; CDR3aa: CATSREAQPQHF; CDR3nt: TGTGCCACCAGCAGAGAGGCTCAGCCCCAGCATTTT
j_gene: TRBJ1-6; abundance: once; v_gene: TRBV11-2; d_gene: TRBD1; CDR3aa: CASRGGRGTLGPLHF; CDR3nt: TGTGCCAGCAGAGGGGGCAGGGGAACATTGGGACCCCTCCACTTT
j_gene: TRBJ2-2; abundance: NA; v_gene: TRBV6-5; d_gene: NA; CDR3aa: CASVGHEAGELFF; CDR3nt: TGTGCCAGCGTCGGACACGAGGCCGGGGAGCTGTTTTTT
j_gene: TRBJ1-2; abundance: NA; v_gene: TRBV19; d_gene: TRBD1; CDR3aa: CASSLIRDRDPAGYGYTF; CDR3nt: TGTGCCAGTAGTCTTATCCGGGACAGGGACCCCGCGGGGTATGGCTACACCTTC
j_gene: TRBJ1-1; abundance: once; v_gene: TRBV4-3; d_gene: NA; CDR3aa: CASSQVRGVMNTEAFF; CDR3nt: TGCGCCAGCAGCCAAGTCAGGGGTGTCATGAACACTGAAGCTTTCTTT
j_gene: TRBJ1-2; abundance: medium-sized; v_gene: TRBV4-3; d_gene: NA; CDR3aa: CASSLAGGGAAF; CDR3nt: TGCGCCAGCAGCCTTGCGGGGGGCGGGGCGGCCTTC
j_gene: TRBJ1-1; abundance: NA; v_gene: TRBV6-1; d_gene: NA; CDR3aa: CASSDQGARTEAFF; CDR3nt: TGTGCCAGCAGTGATCAAGGGGCGCGAACTGAAGCTTTCTTT
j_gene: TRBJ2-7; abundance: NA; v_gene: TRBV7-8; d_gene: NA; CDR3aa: CASSLSQGSTYEQYF; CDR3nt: TGTGCCAGCAGCTTAAGCCAGGGGAGCACCTACGAGCAGTACTTC
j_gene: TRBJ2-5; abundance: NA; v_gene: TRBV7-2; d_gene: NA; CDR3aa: CASSTRGDRTQYF; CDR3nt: TGTGCCAGCAGCACAAGGGGGGACCGGACCCAGTACTTC
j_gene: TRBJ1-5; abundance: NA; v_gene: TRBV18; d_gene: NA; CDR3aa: CASSPRGGADQPQHF; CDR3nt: TGTGCCAGCTCACCACGCGGGGGCGCGGATCAGCCCCAGCATTTT
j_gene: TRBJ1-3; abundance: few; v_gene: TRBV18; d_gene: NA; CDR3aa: CASSLGSSGNTIYF; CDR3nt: TGTGCCAGCTCACTCGGGAGTTCTGGAAACACCATATATTTT
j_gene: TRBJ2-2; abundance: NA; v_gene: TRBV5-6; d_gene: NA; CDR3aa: CASSLAGTGELFF; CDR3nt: TGTGCCAGCAGCTTGGCGGGGACCGGGGAGCTGTTTTTT
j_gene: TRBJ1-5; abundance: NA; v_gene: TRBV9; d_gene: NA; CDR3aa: CASSVGRWPQHF; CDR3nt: TGTGCCAGCAGCGTAGGAAGGTGGCCCCAGCATTTT
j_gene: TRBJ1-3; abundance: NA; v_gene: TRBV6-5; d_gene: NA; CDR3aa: CASSPTGGGNTIYF; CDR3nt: TGTGCCAGCAGTCCGACAGGTGGTGGAAACACCATATATTTT
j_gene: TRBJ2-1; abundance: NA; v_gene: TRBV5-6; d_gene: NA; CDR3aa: CASSLLLSRNEQFF; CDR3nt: TGTGCCAGCAGCCTCCTACTTAGTAGGAATGAGCAGTTCTTC
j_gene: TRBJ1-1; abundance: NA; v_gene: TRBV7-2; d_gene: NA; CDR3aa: CASSSLSLNTEAFF; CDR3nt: TGTGCCAGCAGCTCCCTGAGTTTGAACACTGAAGCTTTCTTT
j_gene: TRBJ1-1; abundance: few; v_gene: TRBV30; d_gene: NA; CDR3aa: CAWIRQFTEAFF; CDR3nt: TGTGCCTGGATACGGCAGTTCACTGAAGCTTTCTTT
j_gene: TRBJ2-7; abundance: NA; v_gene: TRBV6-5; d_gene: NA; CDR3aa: CASSYEQGSEQYF; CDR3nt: TGTGCCAGCAGTTACGAACAGGGAAGCGAGCAGTACTTC
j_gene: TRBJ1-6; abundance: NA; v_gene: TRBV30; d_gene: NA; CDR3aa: CAWSTSGDSPLHF; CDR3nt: TGTGCCTGGAGTACCTCAGGGGATTCACCCCTCCACTTT
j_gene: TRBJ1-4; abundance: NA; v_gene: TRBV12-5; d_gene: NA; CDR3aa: CASGLPRDKGKLFF; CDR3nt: TGTGCTAGTGGTTTGCCTCGGGACAAAGGAAAACTGTTTTTT
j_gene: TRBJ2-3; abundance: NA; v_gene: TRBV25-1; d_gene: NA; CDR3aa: CASSESPDPSTDTQYF; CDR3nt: TGTGCCAGCAGTGAATCCCCAGACCCTAGCACAGATACGCAGTATTTT